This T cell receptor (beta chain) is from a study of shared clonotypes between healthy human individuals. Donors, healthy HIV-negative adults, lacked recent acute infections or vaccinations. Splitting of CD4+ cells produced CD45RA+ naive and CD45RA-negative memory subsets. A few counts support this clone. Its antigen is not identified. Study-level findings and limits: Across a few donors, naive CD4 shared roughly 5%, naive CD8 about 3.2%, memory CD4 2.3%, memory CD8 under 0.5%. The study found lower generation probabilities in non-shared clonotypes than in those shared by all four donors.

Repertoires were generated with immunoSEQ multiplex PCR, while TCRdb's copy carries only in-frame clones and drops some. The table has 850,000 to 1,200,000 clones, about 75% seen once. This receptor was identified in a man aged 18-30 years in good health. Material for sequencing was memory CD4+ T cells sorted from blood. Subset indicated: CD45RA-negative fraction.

CDR3 loop: CASSPGLAPGELFF. The CDR3 DNA reads as TGTGCCAGCAGCCCGGGACTAGCCCCCGGGGAGCTGTTTTTT. The rearrangement uses TRBV9 and TRBJ2-2, with 9 bases aligning to TRBD2. V lost 4 bases to trimming and J lost 6 bases; unmatched junction nucleotides: 4. The CDR3 length is 14 residues. Germline V gives CDR1 SGDLS, CDR2 YYNGEE.